This TCR beta chain was sequenced in a study of T cell responses to AZD1222 COVID-19 vaccine. The CDR3 is 12 amino acids. Germline V CDR1 and CDR2: GTSNPN, SVGIG (reference sequence). V lost 5 bases, J lost 3 bases, and 8 bases lay in between. Study-wide points: The donor cohort was predominantly white British with a female majority, and clonal diversity may have been underestimated. Among those given AZD1222, only 6 or 7 were seropositive at baseline.

Profiling relied on immunoSEQ multiplex PCR, and the TCRdb table lists in-frame clones only, not all of them. The top ten hold around 3.2% of the sample, which has some 97,000 clones, around nine tenths seen once. Comment on this clone: Its antigen is undetermined.

The sequencing used peripheral blood, collected on day 0 of AZD1222 vaccination. The clonotype comes from an adult in good health. This rearrangement joins TRBV30 to TRBJ1-5, with no clear D. CDR3 DNA sequence: TGTGCCTGGGGCAGTTACAATCAGCCCCAGCATTTT. Its translation: CAWGSYNQPQHF.